In its sample, the clone carrying this T cell receptor (beta chain) was seen once. What it recognizes is unknown. This sample is part of a study of naive and memory T cell subsets. Study-level points and caveats: A few larger clonotypes appeared in naive repertoires, especially CD8, possibly memory cells re-expressing CD45RA.

An equimolar mix of two oligonucleotides served as the beta constant-region primer for TRBC1 and TRBC2. Nested alpha and beta constant-region primers with the SP2 primer drove four PCR rounds on ligated cDNA. TCRdb used MiXCR to reprocess the UMI-ligation and nested PCR reads, holding one entry per CDR3 protein. Of over 110,000 distinct CDR3 sequences listed, approximately 20% are singletons. Sequencing was done on a sample of naive CD8+ T cells from blood. This receptor was taken from a human donor in good health.

The DNA of the CDR3 is TGTGCCAGCACGCCAGCAGGTTACAATGAGCAGTTCTTC. Translation: CASTPAGYNEQFF. This chain links TRBV12-3 or TRBV12-4 with TRBJ2-1; D not resolved. The CDR3 length is 13 residues. Trimming removed 7 bases from V and 4 bases from J, with 11 bases in between.